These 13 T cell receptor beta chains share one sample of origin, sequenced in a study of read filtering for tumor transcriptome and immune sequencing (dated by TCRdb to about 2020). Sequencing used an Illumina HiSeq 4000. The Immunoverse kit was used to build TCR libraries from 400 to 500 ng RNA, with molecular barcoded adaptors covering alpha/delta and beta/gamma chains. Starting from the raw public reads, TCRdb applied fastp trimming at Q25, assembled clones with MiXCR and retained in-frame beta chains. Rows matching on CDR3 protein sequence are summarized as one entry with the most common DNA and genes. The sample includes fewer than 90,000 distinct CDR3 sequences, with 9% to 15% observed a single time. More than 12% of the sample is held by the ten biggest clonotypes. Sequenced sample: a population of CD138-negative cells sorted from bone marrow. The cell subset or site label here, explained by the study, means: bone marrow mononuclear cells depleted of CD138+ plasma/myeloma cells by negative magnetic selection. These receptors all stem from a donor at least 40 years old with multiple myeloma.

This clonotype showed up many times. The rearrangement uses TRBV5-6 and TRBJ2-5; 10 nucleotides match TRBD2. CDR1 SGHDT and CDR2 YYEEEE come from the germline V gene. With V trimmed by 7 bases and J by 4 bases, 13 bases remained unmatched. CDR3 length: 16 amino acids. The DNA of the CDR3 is TGTGCCAGCCTCCCAGGACTGGGACTAGCGCCAGAGACCCAGTACTTC. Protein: CASLPGLGLAPETQYF.

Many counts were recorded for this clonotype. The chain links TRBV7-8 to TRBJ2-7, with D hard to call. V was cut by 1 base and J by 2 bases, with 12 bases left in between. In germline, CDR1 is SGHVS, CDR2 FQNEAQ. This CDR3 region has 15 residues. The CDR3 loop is CASSLEGVGTYEQYF. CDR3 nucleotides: TGTGCCAGCAGCTTAGAGGGCGTCGGAACCTACGAGCAGTACTTC.

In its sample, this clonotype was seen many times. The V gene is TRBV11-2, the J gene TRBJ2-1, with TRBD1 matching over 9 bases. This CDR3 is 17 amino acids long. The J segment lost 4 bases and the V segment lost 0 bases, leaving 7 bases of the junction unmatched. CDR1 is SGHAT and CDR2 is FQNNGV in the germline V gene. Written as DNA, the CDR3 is TGTGCCAGCAGCTTAGATCTAAGGACAGGGGTTTACAATGAGCAGTTCTTC. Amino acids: CASSLDLRTGVYNEQFF.

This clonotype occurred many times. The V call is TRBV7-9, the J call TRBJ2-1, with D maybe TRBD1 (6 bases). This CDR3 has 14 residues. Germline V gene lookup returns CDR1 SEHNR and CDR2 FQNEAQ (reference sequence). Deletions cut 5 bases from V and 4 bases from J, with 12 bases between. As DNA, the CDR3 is TGTGCCAGCAGCCGACTGGACAGTTACAATGAGCAGTTCTTC. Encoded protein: CASSRLDSYNEQFF.

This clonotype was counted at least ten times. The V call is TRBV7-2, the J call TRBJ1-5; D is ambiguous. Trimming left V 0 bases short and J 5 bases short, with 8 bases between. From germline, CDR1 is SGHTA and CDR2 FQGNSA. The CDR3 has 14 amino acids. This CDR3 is CASSLAGSDQPQHF. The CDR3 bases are TGTGCCAGCAGCTTAGCAGGGAGCGATCAGCCCCAGCATTTT.

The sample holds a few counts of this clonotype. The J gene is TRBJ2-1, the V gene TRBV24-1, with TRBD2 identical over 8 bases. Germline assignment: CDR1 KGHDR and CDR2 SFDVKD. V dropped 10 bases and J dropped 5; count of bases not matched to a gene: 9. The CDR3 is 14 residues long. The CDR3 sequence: CATRGGADNNEQFF. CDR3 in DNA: TGTGCCACTCGGGGGGGAGCGGATAACAATGAGCAGTTCTTC.

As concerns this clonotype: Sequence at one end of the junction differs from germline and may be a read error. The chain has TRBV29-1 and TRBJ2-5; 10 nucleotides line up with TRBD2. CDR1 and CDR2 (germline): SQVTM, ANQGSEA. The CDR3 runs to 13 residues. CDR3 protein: CSVASGRGETRYF. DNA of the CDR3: TGCAGCGTGGCTAGCGGGAGAGGGGAGACCCGGTACTTC. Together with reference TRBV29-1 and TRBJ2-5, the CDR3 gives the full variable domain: SAVISQKPSRDICQRGTSLTIQCQVDSQVTMMFWYRQQPGQSLTLIATANQGSEATYESGFVIDKFPISRPNLTFSTLTVSNMSPEDSSIYLCSVASGRGETRYFGPGTRLLVL.

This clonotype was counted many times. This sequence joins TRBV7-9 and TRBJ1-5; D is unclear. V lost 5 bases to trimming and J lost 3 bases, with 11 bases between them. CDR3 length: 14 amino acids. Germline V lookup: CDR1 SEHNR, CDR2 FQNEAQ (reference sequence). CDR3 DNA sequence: TGTGCCAGCAGCACACGTAACTCCAATCAGCCCCAGCATTTT. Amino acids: CASSTRNSNQPQHF.

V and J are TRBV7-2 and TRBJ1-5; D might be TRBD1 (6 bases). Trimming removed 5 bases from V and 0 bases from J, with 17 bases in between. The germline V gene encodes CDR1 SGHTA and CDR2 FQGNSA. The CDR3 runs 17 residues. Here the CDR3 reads CASSLNVGARSNQPQHF. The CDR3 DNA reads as TGTGCCAGCAGCCTAAATGTGGGGGCTCGTAGCAATCAGCCCCAGCATTTT.

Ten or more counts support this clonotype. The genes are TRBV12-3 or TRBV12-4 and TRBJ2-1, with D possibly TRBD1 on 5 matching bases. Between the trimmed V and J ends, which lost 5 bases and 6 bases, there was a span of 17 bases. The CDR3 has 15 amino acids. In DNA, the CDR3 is TGTGCCAGCAGTCTGGCCCTCCCCAGGGCCAATGAGCAGTTCTTC. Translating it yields CASSLALPRANEQFF.

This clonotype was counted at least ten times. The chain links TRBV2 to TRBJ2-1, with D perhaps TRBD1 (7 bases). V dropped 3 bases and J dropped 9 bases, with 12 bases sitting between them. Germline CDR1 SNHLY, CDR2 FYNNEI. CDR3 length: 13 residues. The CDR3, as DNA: TGTGCCAGCAGTGAGGACAGGAGGGTTGAGCAGTTCTTC. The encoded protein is CASSEDRRVEQFF.

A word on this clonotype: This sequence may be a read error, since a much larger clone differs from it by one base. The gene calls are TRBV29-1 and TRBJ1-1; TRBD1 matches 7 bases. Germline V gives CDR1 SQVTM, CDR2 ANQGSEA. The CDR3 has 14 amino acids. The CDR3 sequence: CSVEGRGFGTEALF. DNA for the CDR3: TGCAGCGTTGAAGGCAGGGGGTTTGGTACTGAAGCTCTCTTT.

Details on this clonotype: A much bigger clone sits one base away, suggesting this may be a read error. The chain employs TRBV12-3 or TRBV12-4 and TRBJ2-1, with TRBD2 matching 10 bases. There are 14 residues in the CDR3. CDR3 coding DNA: TGTGCCAGCAGCAATAGCGGGAGGAGTAATGGGCAGTTCTTC. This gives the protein CASSNSGRSNGQFF.